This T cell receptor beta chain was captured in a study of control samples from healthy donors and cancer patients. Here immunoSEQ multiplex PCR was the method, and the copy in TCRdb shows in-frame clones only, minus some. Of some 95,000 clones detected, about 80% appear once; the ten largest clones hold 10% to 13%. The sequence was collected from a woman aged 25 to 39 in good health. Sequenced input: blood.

The CDR3 coding sequence is TGTGCCAGCTCACCCGGGACAGGGCATGGAGGTGAAGCTTTCTTT. Translated: CASSPGTGHGGEAFF. The chain is built from TRBV18 and TRBJ1-1; TRBD1 aligns across 9 bases. Per germline, CDR1 KGHSH and CDR2 LQKENI. Trimming at V came to 3 bases and at J to 7 bases, leaving 9 bases not matched to a gene. There are 15 residues in the CDR3.